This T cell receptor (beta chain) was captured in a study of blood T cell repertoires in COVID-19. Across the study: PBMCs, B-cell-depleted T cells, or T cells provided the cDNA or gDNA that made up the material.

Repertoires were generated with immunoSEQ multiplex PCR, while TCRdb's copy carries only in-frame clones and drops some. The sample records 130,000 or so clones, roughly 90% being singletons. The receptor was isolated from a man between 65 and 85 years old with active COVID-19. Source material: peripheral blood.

The CDR3 DNA sequence: TGTGCCAGCAGCCCCGGCCCGGACAGCCTCTACACCTTC. It specifies CASSPGPDSLYTF. The J gene is TRBJ1-2, the V gene TRBV5-4; TRBD1 might be the D (6 bases). The ends were cut back, 4 bases at V and 10 bases at J, with 17 bases in the middle. Germline CDR1 and CDR2: SGHNT and YYREEE (reference sequence). The CDR3 contains 13 residues.